The T cell receptor beta chain under discussion was sequenced for a study of T cell responses to AZD1222 COVID-19 vaccine. The table came from immunoSEQ multiplex PCR; TCRdb's copy has only in-frame clones and leaves some out. The sample lists roughly 120,000 clones, more than 80% occurring once. Losses at the gene ends were 5 bases for V and 7 bases for J; bases not matched to a gene: 14. The CDR3 covers 17 residues. Germline V gene data show CDR1 as SGHNT and CDR2 as YENEEA. This chain uses TRBV11-3 with TRBJ2-1; 10 nucleotides line up with TRBD2. The TCR was taken from an adult who received the AZD1222 COVID-19 vaccine. Sequenced here: peripheral blood, sampled 28 days after the second AZD1222 dose. The CDR3 region is CASSRGGSLAGRNEQFF. The CDR3 DNA follows: TGTGCCAGCAGCAGAGGAGGTTCACTAGCGGGGCGGAATGAGCAGTTCTTC.